This T cell receptor (beta chain) was identified in a study of T cells in Graves' hyperthyroidism and ophthalmopathy. The CDR3 is made up of 13 amino acids. Trimming took 4 bases from V and 4 from J; bases not matched to a gene: 3. Germline V gives CDR1 SGHRS, CDR2 YFSETQ. This clonotype occurred a few times. Amplified TCR beta CDR3 regions came from RNA transcripts. Initially, a first-round RT-PCR of the TCR CDR3 employed the HTBI primer set. TCRdb called the multiplex PCR reads again in MiXCR, with one record for every CDR3 protein. Here the sample spans 600,000 to 850,000 distinct CDR3 sequences, approximately 19% being singletons.

Sequencing input: blood. The clonotype originates from a woman between 45 and 65 years old with Graves' hyperthyroidism that later progressed to Graves' ophthalmopathy. This chain links TRBV5-1 with TRBJ1-2; 8 bases align to TRBD1. The CDR3: CASSVDRAYGYTF. The CDR3, as DNA: TGCGCCAGCAGCGTGGACAGGGCCTATGGCTACACCTTC.